A single sample is the source of the 27 T cell receptor beta chains below, sequenced in a study of blood T cell repertoires in COVID-19. Measured with immunoSEQ multiplex PCR; TCRdb has only the in-frame clones, and not every one. The sample has 35,000 to 40,000 clones; 75% to 90% are singletons. The source material was peripheral blood. The receptors were sampled from a man in his fifties or sixties with active or convalescent COVID-19.

This chain uses TRBV11-2 with TRBJ2-1; D is undetermined. The CDR3 loop spans 13 amino acids. The germline CDR1 and CDR2 sequences are SGHAT and FQNNGV. The V gene lost 1 base and the J gene lost 4 bases, with 5 bases spanning the gap. The CDR3 DNA follows: TGTGCCAGCAGCTTAGTCCTATACAATGAGCAGTTCTTC. It translates to CASSLVLYNEQFF. The full variable domain, completed using reference TRBV11-2 and TRBJ2-1, is EAGVAQSPRYKIIEKRQSVAFWCNPISGHATLYWYQQILGQGPKLLIQFQNNGVVDDSQLPKDRFSAERLKGVDSTLKIQPAKLEDSAVYLCASSLVLYNEQFFGPGTRLTVL.

The chain links TRBV7-8 to TRBJ2-3; TRBD2 matches 8 bases. V dropped 3 bases and J dropped 2; count of bases not matched to a gene: 7. The CDR3 has 16 amino acids. Germline lookup yields CDR1 SGHVS and CDR2 FQNEAQ. In nucleotides, the CDR3 is TGTGCCAGCAGCTTTCACGACGGGGGGGACACAGATACGCAGTATTTT. This gives the protein CASSFHDGGDTDTQYF.

The rearrangement joins TRBV27 to TRBJ1-1; unclear D gene. The CDR3 is 15 residues long. The ends were cut back, 6 bases at V and 5 bases at J, with 19 bases in the middle. The germline V gene has CDR1 MNHEY and CDR2 SMNVEV (reference sequence). The CDR3 region is CASRRTEMSGTEAFF. The CDR3 nucleotides read TGTGCCAGCAGAAGAACGGAGATGTCGGGAACTGAAGCTTTCTTT.

The chain is built from TRBV27 and TRBJ2-1; TRBD2 matches at 8 bases. CDR1 and CDR2 (germline): MNHEY, SMNVEV (reference sequence). The CDR3 sequence is 15 residues long. The trim removed 3 bases at V and 5 bases at J, leaving 6 bases unmatched. The DNA of the CDR3 is TGTGCCAGCAGTTTTTTTGCGGGGGGCCACAATGAGCAGTTCTTC. This translates into CASSFFAGGHNEQFF.

V gene TRBV28 combines with J gene TRBJ1-2, with D tentatively TRBD1 (6 bases). From germline, CDR1 is MDHEN and CDR2 SYDVKM. The V end lost 7 bases, the J end lost 4 bases, and 13 bases lay between the germline ends. There are 13 residues in the CDR3. CDR3 in amino acids: CASTSDRIYGYTF. CDR3 DNA sequence: TGTGCCAGCACCTCCGACAGGATCTATGGCTACACCTTC.

The rearrangement joins TRBV7-8 to TRBJ2-3; the D is unclear. Germline loops: CDR1 SGHVS, CDR2 FQNEAQ. The CDR3 is made up of 15 amino acids. Trimming removed 2 bases at V and 3 bases at J, with 12 bases between. The DNA for the CDR3 is TGTGCCAGCAGCTTAATGATCGCGCCGACAGATACGCAGTATTTT. This codes for CASSLMIAPTDTQYF.

CDR3 in amino acids: CASSLARGSNTEAFF. CDR3 sequence (DNA): TGTGCCAGCAGCTTAGCGCGGGGTTCGAACACTGAAGCTTTCTTT. V is TRBV11-1 and J is TRBJ1-1; D remains unclear. V lost 0 bases, J lost 1 base, and 9 bases lay in between. The germline V gene encodes CDR1 SGHAT and CDR2 FQDESV (reference sequence). This CDR3 comprises 15 residues.

This rearrangement joins TRBV6-5 to TRBJ1-1, with a tentative D call TRBD1 (5 bases). Germline CDR1 and CDR2: MNHEY and SVGAGI. The CDR3 extends over 13 amino acids. The V end lost 0 bases, the J end lost 7 bases, and 9 bases lay between the germline ends. The CDR3 sequence is CASSYSRRGEAFF. As DNA, the CDR3 is TGTGCCAGCAGTTACTCGAGGAGGGGTGAAGCTTTCTTT.

CDR3 sequence: CATSDPTDMRGQFF. DNA for the CDR3: TGTGCCACCAGTGATCCAACGGACATGCGGGGGCAGTTCTTC. This sequence joins TRBV24-1 and TRBJ2-1; a possible D gene is TRBD2 (6 bases). Germline V gene lookup returns CDR1 KGHDR and CDR2 SFDVKD. Trimming stripped 3 bases from V and 12 bases from J, with 17 bases between. This CDR3 has 14 amino acids.

This chain uses TRBV11-3 with TRBJ2-3, with 13 bases identical to TRBD2. This CDR3 contains 16 residues. With V trimmed by 5 bases and J by 4 bases, 6 bases remained unmatched. The germline gives CDR1 SGHNT, CDR2 YENEEA. The chain's CDR3 is CASSPGLAGAPDTQYF. The DNA for the CDR3 is TGTGCCAGCAGCCCTGGACTAGCGGGGGCCCCAGATACGCAGTATTTT.

V and J are TRBV9 and TRBJ2-5, with 8 bases that match TRBD2. The length of the CDR3 is 15 residues. The ends lost 3 bases at V and 5 bases at J; junction bases unmatched: 9. Germline CDR1 SGDLS, CDR2 YYNGEE. This CDR3 reads CASSAARGAGETQYF. The CDR3 nucleotides read TGTGCCAGCAGCGCCGCGCGGGGGGCGGGGGAGACCCAGTACTTC.

The V gene is TRBV2, the J gene TRBJ1-1; D may be TRBD1 (5 bases). The CDR3 length is 14 residues. CDR1 and CDR2 (germline): SNHLY, FYNNEI. Trimming left V 8 bases short and J 0 bases short, with 13 bases between. CDR3 sequence reads: CASQSRQMNTEAFF. The CDR3 DNA follows: TGTGCCAGCCAATCTCGACAGATGAACACTGAAGCTTTCTTT.

The chain joins TRBV19 to TRBJ1-3; 8 bases align to TRBD1. There are 17 residues in the CDR3. The germline V gene has CDR1 LNHDA and CDR2 SQIVND (reference sequence). Losses at the gene ends were 3 bases for V and 0 bases for J; bases not matched to a gene: 7. CDR3 in amino acids: CASSMLNRGISGNTIYF. The CDR3 DNA sequence: TGTGCCAGTAGTATGCTTAACAGGGGGATCTCTGGAAACACCATATATTTT.

This sequence joins TRBV6-5 and TRBJ1-1; D may be TRBD1 (5 bases). CDR3 length: 13 amino acids. CDR1 and CDR2 from the germline V gene are MNHEY and SVGAGI. V was cut by 2 bases and J by 11 bases, with 15 bases left in between. As DNA, the CDR3 is TGTGCCAGCAGTTACCCAGGGACTAAATTGGCTTTCTTT. Translating it yields CASSYPGTKLAFF.

This chain joins TRBV6-5 and TRBJ2-5, with 12 bases matching TRBD2. The germline V gene has CDR1 MNHEY and CDR2 SVGAGI. This CDR3 has 16 residues. The V and J ends lost 0 bases and 5 bases, in that order; junction bases with no gene match: 4. For the CDR3, the DNA is TGTGCCAGCAGTTACTCGAGCCTAGCGGGGGGGGAGACCCAGTACTTC. Its protein product is CASSYSSLAGGETQYF.

The chain uses TRBV3-1 (or the pseudogene TRBV3-2) and TRBJ2-2; TRBD2 agrees at 13 bases. This CDR3 has 15 residues. CDR1 is LGHDT and CDR2 is YNNKEL in the germline V gene (reference sequence). V shed 4 bases, J shed 8 bases, and the junction held 4 bases outside the gene matches. CDR3 in amino acids: CASSRPGLAGGELFF. The DNA for the CDR3 is TGTGCCAGCAGCCGGCCGGGACTAGCGGGGGGGGAGCTGTTTTTT.

The chain employs TRBV11-2 and TRBJ2-3; TRBD2 matches 14 bases. The germline gives CDR1 SGHAT, CDR2 FQNNGV. The V segment lost 5 bases and the J segment 2 bases; nucleotides outside the gene matches: 6. The CDR3 sequence is 17 residues long. The CDR3 protein is CASSPGTSGGATDTQYF. The CDR3 nucleotides are TGTGCCAGCAGCCCCGGGACTAGCGGGGGAGCCACAGATACGCAGTATTTT.

V and J are TRBV12-3 or TRBV12-4 and TRBJ1-5, with D possibly matching TRBD1 (5 bases). V was trimmed by 5 bases and J by 4 bases, leaving 9 bases between them. The CDR3 contains 13 residues. The CDR3 sequence: CASSTRVNQPQHF. Here the CDR3 DNA reads TGTGCCAGCAGTACCAGGGTAAATCAGCCCCAGCATTTT.

This clone came up once. The V and J genes are TRBV2 and TRBJ2-6; 7 positions agree with TRBD1. J lost 0 bases, V lost 8 bases, and 7 bases had no gene match. CDR1 and CDR2 (germline): SNHLY, FYNNEI. The CDR3 sequence is 16 residues long. CDR3 protein: CASDGQAFSGANVLTF. CDR3 coding DNA: TGTGCCAGCGACGGACAGGCTTTCTCTGGGGCCAACGTCCTGACTTTC.

The V and J genes are TRBV7-9 and TRBJ1-4, with 8 bases identical to TRBD1. Trimming cost V 3 bases and J 6 bases; bases outside gene matches: 9. The germline V gene has CDR1 SEHNR and CDR2 FQNEAQ (reference sequence). The CDR3 is 16 residues long. The DNA for the CDR3 is TGTGCCAGCAGCTTTACATTACAGGGGGACGATGAAAAACTGTTTTTT. It specifies CASSFTLQGDDEKLFF.

The chain couples TRBV5-1 to TRBJ2-3; maybe TRBD1 (6 bases). The CDR3 runs to 13 residues. The V end lost 1 base, the J end lost 5 bases, and 8 bases lay between the germline ends. Germline CDR1 is SGHRS and CDR2 is YFSETQ. The CDR3 region is CASSLPQGDTQYF. The CDR3 DNA sequence: TGCGCCAGCAGCTTGCCACAGGGAGATACGCAGTATTTT.

The chain carries TRBV5-6 and TRBJ1-2, with D maybe TRBD1 (6 bases). Germline V gene sequence: CDR1 SGHDT, CDR2 YYEEEE. The CDR3 length is 14 residues. The V gene lost 0 bases and the J gene lost 5 bases, with 11 bases spanning the gap. The CDR3 DNA is TGTGCCAGCAGCTTGGGACAGGACCTTTATGGCTACACCTTC. Translating it yields CASSLGQDLYGYTF.

The rearrangement joins TRBV11-2 to TRBJ1-2, with unresolved D. Germline CDR1 reads SGHAT; CDR2 reads FQNNGV. This CDR3 has 17 residues. Trimming left V 1 base short and J 0 bases short, with 15 bases between. The CDR3 reads CASSLVAGWEANYGYTF. In nucleotides, the CDR3 is TGTGCCAGCAGCTTAGTAGCGGGGTGGGAAGCTAACTATGGCTACACCTTC.

This chain joins TRBV5-1 and TRBJ2-6; D perhaps matches TRBD1 (5 bases). Trimming removed 3 bases from V and 2 bases from J, with 9 bases in between. Germline V gene sequence: CDR1 SGHRS, CDR2 YFSETQ. This CDR3 region has 15 residues. The CDR3 coding sequence is TGCGCCAGCAGCTCTGGACATACTGGGGCCAACGTCCTGACTTTC. Residues: CASSSGHTGANVLTF.

The chain is built from TRBV4-1 and TRBJ2-7; 7 nucleotides agree with TRBD1. The CDR3 spans 18 residues. Trimming removed 4 bases from V and 1 base from J; junction bases left unmatched: 16. Germline CDR1 reads MGHRA; CDR2 reads YSYEKL. The CDR3 DNA is TGCGCCAGCAGCCGAAAGTGGGTGGCGGACAGGACATCCTACGAGCAGTACTTC. Protein sequence: CASSRKWVADRTSYEQYF.

The chain recombines TRBV30 with TRBJ2-2; a possible D gene is TRBD1 (5 bases). The length of the CDR3 is 15 residues. V shed 1 base and J shed 1 base, with 10 bases lying between them. The V gene's germline CDR1 is GTSNPN and CDR2 SVGIG (reference sequence). The CDR3 nucleotides read TGTGCCTGGAGTGCAAGACAGTTGAACACCGGGGAGCTGTTTTTT. It yields the protein CAWSARQLNTGELFF.

The chain employs TRBV13 and TRBJ2-1; the match to TRBD1 covers 10 bases. Germline V gene lookup returns CDR1 PRHDT and CDR2 FYEKMQ (reference sequence). J lost 2 bases, V lost 5 bases, and 6 bases had no gene match. This CDR3 spans 16 amino acids. CDR3 region: CASSPRTGGTYNEQFF. The CDR3 DNA reads as TGTGCCAGCAGCCCCCGGACAGGGGGTACCTACAATGAGCAGTTCTTC.